Following are 23 T cell receptor beta chains from one sample sequenced in a study of a mutant IDH1 vaccine in newly diagnosed glioma. As to time point: week 47, end of study. In the vaccine, a single dose held 300 ug of the mutant IDH1 20-mer peptide, along with topical imiquimod. Their antigen targets remain unknown. The repertoire was sequenced with immunoSEQ multiplex PCR; TCRdb's copy has only in-frame clones and lacks some. The sample holds some 50,000 clones, approximately 88% seen once. The material sequenced was PBMCs, taken from a glioma patient whose treatment included an IDH1 peptide vaccine. Every receptor here comes from a woman in her 30s with glioma. Some clones in this sample may be carry-over from other donors' samples.

The V and J genes are TRBV4-1 and TRBJ2-5; TRBD2 matches at 7 bases. This CDR3 region has 14 residues. J was trimmed by 0 bases and V by 4 bases; bases with no gene match: 2. Germline-derived CDR1 and CDR2 are MGHRA and YSYEKL. CDR3 DNA sequence: TGCGCCAGCAGCCCGCGGGAGTACCAAGAGACCCAGTACTTC. As protein: CASSPREYQETQYF.

This sequence joins TRBV5-4 and TRBJ2-3; D is unclear. Germline V gene sequence: CDR1 SGHNT, CDR2 YYREEE (reference sequence). The CDR3 is 12 amino acids. V shed 2 bases and J shed 6 bases, with 7 bases lying between them. This CDR3 is CASSFRWDTQYF. For the CDR3, the DNA is TGTGCCAGCAGCTTTCGGTGGGATACGCAGTATTTT.

The V call is TRBV11-2, the J call TRBJ1-4, with D tentatively TRBD1 (5 bases). The CDR3 has 16 residues. Germline V gene data show CDR1 as SGHAT and CDR2 as FQNNGV. Between the trimmed V and J ends, which lost 4 bases and 10 bases, there was a span of 22 bases. This CDR3 is CASSSFTGPAQGKLFF. The CDR3 nucleotides are TGTGCCAGCAGCTCTTTCACCGGGCCAGCCCAGGGAAAACTGTTTTTT.

In this sample, this clone turned up once. This chain links TRBV6-5 with TRBJ2-5; 13 bases are shared with TRBD2. CDR1 and CDR2 from the germline V gene are MNHEY and SVGAGI. The CDR3 has 14 amino acids. The trim removed 4 bases at V and 7 bases at J, leaving 3 bases unmatched. CDR3 nucleotide sequence: TGTGCCAGCAGTTCACGACTAGCGGGAGGGACCCAGTACTTC. Its translation is CASSSRLAGGTQYF.

The rearrangement links TRBV19 to TRBJ2-3; D might be TRBD1 (6 bases). Germline CDR1 reads LNHDA; CDR2 reads SQIVND (reference sequence). Trimming took off 3 bases at V and 0 bases at J, with 10 bases between the two ends. The CDR3 totals 15 residues. DNA for the CDR3: TGTGCCAGTAGTATGGACAGCTTGAGCACAGATACGCAGTATTTT. It translates to CASSMDSLSTDTQYF.

The chain recombines TRBV29-1 with TRBJ2-2; 8 positions agree with TRBD2. Trimming removed 5 bases from V and 3 bases from J; junction bases left unmatched: 8. In germline, CDR1 is SQVTM, CDR2 ANQGSEA. The CDR3 is 15 residues long. This CDR3 is CSVIAGGLDTGELFF. CDR3 coding DNA: TGCAGCGTTATTGCGGGAGGTCTGGACACCGGGGAGCTGTTTTTT.

V usage is TRBV5-5 and J usage is TRBJ1-1; a possible D gene is TRBD1 (6 bases). In germline, CDR1 is SGHKS, CDR2 YYEKEE (reference sequence). V gave up 0 bases and J gave up 3 bases, with 9 bases separating them. The CDR3 has 14 amino acids. CDR3 amino acids: CASSLVQGYTEAFF. The CDR3 coding sequence is TGTGCCAGCAGCTTGGTACAGGGTTACACTGAAGCTTTCTTT.

The J gene is TRBJ2-5, the V gene TRBV15; the D is unclear. Germline V gene sequence: CDR1 LNHNV, CDR2 YYDKDF (reference sequence). The CDR3 runs to 15 residues. V was shortened by 0 bases and J by 4 bases, with 12 bases between the two germline ends. The CDR3 loop is CATSRDARLGETQYF. The CDR3 DNA reads as TGTGCCACCAGCAGAGATGCCAGGCTCGGAGAGACCCAGTACTTC.

The V gene is TRBV25-1, the J gene TRBJ2-7, with D perhaps matching TRBD1 or TRBD2 (5 bases each). This CDR3 comprises 15 residues. Germline values: CDR1 MGHDK, CDR2 SYGVNS. Trimming took 7 bases from V and 2 from J, leaving 18 bases between them. The CDR3 spells CASIRRGVTAYEQYF. The CDR3 DNA sequence: TGTGCCAGCATCCGAAGAGGGGTGACCGCCTACGAGCAGTACTTC.

The chain combines TRBV18 with TRBJ1-1, with D unclear. Germline CDR1 reads KGHSH; CDR2 reads LQKENI. CDR3 length equals 12 residues. The V gene lost 2 bases and the J gene lost 6 bases, with 7 bases spanning the gap. The CDR3 coding sequence is TGTGCCAGCTCACCAGTGGGCCCTGAAGCTTTCTTT. Translated: CASSPVGPEAFF.

This chain links TRBV14 with TRBJ2-6, with TRBD2 identical over 9 bases. The junction had 12 bases not matched to a gene; V was cut back by 1 base and J by 2 bases. The CDR3 spans 20 residues. The germline gives CDR1 SGHDN, CDR2 FVKESK. The CDR3 DNA follows: TGTGCCAGCAGCCAAGGACTAGCGGCCCTGAGGGTAGCTGGGGCCAACGTCCTGACTTTC. The encoded protein is CASSQGLAALRVAGANVLTF.

The chain links TRBV4-2 to TRBJ2-3; D perhaps matches TRBD2 (7 bases). V was trimmed by 1 base and J by 2 bases, leaving 19 bases between them. Germline V gene sequence: CDR1 LGHNA, CDR2 YNFKEQ. This CDR3 region has 18 residues. The CDR3 sequence is CASSQAAGAGRVTDTQYF. In DNA form, the CDR3 reads TGTGCCAGCAGCCAAGCCGCGGGGGCGGGGAGGGTCACAGATACGCAGTATTTT.

The chain combines TRBV6-6 with TRBJ2-7; perhaps TRBD1 as D (6 bases). This CDR3 region has 13 residues. Trimming removed 6 bases from V and 1 base from J, with 10 bases in between. Germline V gives CDR1 MNHNY, CDR2 SVGAGI (reference sequence). The CDR3: CASRQGTSYEQYF. The CDR3 DNA reads TGTGCCAGCAGACAGGGAACGTCCTACGAGCAGTACTTC.

The chain is built from TRBV27 and TRBJ1-2; no clear D gene. V shed 8 bases and J shed 0 bases, with 10 bases lying between them. The CDR3 runs 13 residues. Germline CDR1 is MNHEY and CDR2 is SMNVEV (reference sequence). CDR3 loop: CASSRSPNYGYTF. CDR3 coding DNA: TGTGCCAGCTCCCGGAGCCCTAACTATGGCTACACCTTC.

The V gene is TRBV7-9, the J gene TRBJ2-7; D remains unclear. Germline CDR1 is SEHNR and CDR2 is FQNEAQ (reference sequence). The V end was cut by 1 base, the J end by 7 bases, with 8 bases between. CDR3 length: 12 residues. The CDR3 nucleotides are TGTGCCAGCAGCTTAGGAGAAGGTGAGCAGTACTTC. Translating it yields CASSLGEGEQYF.

The genes are TRBV7-9 and TRBJ2-7; 7 positions agree with TRBD1. CDR3 length equals 14 residues. The junction had 9 bases not matched to a gene; V was cut back by 6 bases and J by 4 bases. From germline, CDR1 is SEHNR and CDR2 FQNEAQ (reference sequence). CDR3 in DNA: TGTGCCAGCAGTAGACAGGGCGACACGTACGAGCAGTACTTC. The encoded protein is CASSRQGDTYEQYF.

The V and J genes are TRBV5-4 and TRBJ2-7; D not certain. From germline, CDR1 is SGHNT and CDR2 YYREEE (reference sequence). CDR3 length: 12 residues. With 3 bases removed from V and 3 bases from J, the gap between germline ends came to 7 bases. CDR3: CASSYANYEQYF. The CDR3 bases are TGTGCCAGCAGCTACGCCAACTACGAGCAGTACTTC.

J is TRBJ1-1 and V is TRBV6-6; D is unresolved. The CDR3 loop spans 16 amino acids. CDR1 is MNHNY and CDR2 is SVGAGI in the germline V gene (reference sequence). Deletions cut 4 bases from V and 1 base from J, with 16 bases between. CDR3 sequence (DNA): TGTGCCAGCAGTTCCCTTCTTAGGACCGGGAACACTGAAGCTTTCTTT. Translating it yields CASSSLLRTGNTEAFF.

This clone occurred a few times. The V and J genes are TRBV7-2 and TRBJ2-3; the match to TRBD2 covers 8 bases. V lost 1 base and J lost 3; bases outside the gene matches: 6. Germline assignment: CDR1 SGHTA and CDR2 FQGNSA. The length of the CDR3 is 16 residues. This chain's CDR3 is CASSLVAGGATDTQYF. The CDR3 region has the DNA TGTGCCAGCAGCTTAGTTGCGGGAGGCGCGACAGATACGCAGTATTTT.

This chain joins TRBV5-1 and TRBJ2-7; D gene unclear. Germline assignment: CDR1 SGHRS and CDR2 YFSETQ. The V gene lost 0 bases and the J gene lost 1 base, with 8 bases spanning the gap. This CDR3 is built from 14 residues. The CDR3 region has the DNA TGCGCCAGCAGCTTGGAACGGATTTCCTACGAGCAGTACTTC. This encodes CASSLERISYEQYF.

The CDR3 nucleotides are TGTGCCCTCTCGGGACAGTTCACCGGGGAGCTGTTTTTT. Its translation: CALSGQFTGELFF. The chain is built from TRBV30 and TRBJ2-2; 7 bases match TRBD1. CDR1 is GTSNPN and CDR2 is SVGIG in the germline V gene (reference sequence). The CDR3 has 13 amino acids. Unmatched junction bases numbered 7, after V lost 8 bases and J lost 4 bases.

The V call is TRBV2, the J call TRBJ1-4, with no clear D. With 6 bases removed from V and 6 bases from J, the gap between germline ends came to 14 bases. From germline, CDR1 is SNHLY and CDR2 FYNNEI. CDR3 size: 14 residues. CDR3 protein: CASRGTEKDEKLFF. The CDR3, as DNA: TGTGCCAGCAGGGGAACTGAAAAGGATGAAAAACTGTTTTTT.

The CDR3 region is CASSLVTQGPNSNYGYTF. CDR3 bases: TGCGCCAGCAGCTTGGTTACACAGGGGCCCAACTCTAACTATGGCTACACCTTC. The chain couples TRBV5-1 to TRBJ1-2, with 7 bases identical to TRBD1. Germline values: CDR1 SGHRS, CDR2 YFSETQ. The CDR3 is 18 residues long. Germline trimming cut 0 bases from V and 0 bases from J; bases unmatched to any gene: 11.